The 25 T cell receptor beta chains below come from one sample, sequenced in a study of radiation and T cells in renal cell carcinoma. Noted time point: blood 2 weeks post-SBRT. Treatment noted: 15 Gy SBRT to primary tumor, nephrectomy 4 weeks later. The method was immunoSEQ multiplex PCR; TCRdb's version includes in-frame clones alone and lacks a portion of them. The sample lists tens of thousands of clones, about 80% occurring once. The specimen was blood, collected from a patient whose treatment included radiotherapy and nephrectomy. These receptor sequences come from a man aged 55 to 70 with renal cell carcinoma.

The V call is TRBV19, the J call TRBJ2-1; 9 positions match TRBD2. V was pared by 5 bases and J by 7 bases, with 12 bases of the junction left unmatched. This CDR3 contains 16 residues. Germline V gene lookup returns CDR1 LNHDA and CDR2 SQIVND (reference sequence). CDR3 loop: CASSAPAAGGLNEQFF. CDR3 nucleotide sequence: TGTGCCAGTAGTGCCCCAGCGGCGGGAGGGCTAAATGAGCAGTTCTTC. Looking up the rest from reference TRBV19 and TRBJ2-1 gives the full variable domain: DGGITQSPKYLFRKEGQNVTLSCEQNLNHDAMYWYRQDPGQGLRLIYYSQIVNDFQKGDIAEGYSVSREKKESFPLTVTSAQKNPTAFYLCASSAPAAGGLNEQFFGPGTRLTVL.

CDR3 loop: CASSDRDRGAYTF. The DNA of the CDR3 is TGTGCCAGCAGCGACCGGGACAGGGGGGCCTACACCTTC. The V and J genes are TRBV7-9 and TRBJ1-2; 11 bases align to TRBD1. The CDR3 loop spans 13 amino acids. After removal of 5 bases from V and 10 bases from J, the junction contained 6 bases not matched to a gene. Germline loops: CDR1 SEHNR, CDR2 FQNEAQ (reference sequence).

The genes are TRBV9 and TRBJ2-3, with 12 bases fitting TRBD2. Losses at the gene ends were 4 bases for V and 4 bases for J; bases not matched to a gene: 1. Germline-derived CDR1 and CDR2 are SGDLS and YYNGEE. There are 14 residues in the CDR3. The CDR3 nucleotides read TGTGCCAGCAGCCCTAGCGGGAGGGCAGATACGCAGTATTTT. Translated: CASSPSGRADTQYF.

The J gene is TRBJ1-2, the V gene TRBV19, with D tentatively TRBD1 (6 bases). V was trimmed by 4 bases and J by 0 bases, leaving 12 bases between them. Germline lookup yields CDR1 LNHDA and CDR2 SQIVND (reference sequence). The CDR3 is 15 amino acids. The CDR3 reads CASSTRQAPNYGYTF. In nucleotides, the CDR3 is TGTGCCAGTAGTACCCGACAGGCCCCTAACTATGGCTACACCTTC.

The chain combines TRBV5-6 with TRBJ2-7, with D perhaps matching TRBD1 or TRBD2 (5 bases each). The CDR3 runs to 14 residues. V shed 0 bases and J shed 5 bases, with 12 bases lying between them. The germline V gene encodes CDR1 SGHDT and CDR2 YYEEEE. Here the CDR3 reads CASSLVGVGHEQYV. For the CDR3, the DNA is TGTGCCAGCAGCTTGGTGGGAGTGGGACACGAGCAGTACGTC.

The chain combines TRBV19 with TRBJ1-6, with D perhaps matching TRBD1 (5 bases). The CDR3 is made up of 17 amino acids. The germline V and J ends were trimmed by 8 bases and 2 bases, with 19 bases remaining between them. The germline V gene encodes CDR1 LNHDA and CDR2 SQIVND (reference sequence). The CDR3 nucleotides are TGTGCCAGTTTATCGACGGCGGGGACGGCCTATAATTCACCCCTCCACTTT. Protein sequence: CASLSTAGTAYNSPLHF.

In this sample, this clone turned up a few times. The CDR3 nucleotides read TGTGCCTGGAGTCAGGGGGACAGGCCATATGGCTACACCTTC. This codes for CAWSQGDRPYGYTF. The rearrangement uses TRBV30 and TRBJ1-2; 8 positions match TRBD1. The CDR3 consists of 14 residues. V lost 2 bases, J lost 5 bases, and 7 bases stayed unmatched. CDR1 is GTSNPN and CDR2 is SVGIG in the germline V gene (reference sequence).

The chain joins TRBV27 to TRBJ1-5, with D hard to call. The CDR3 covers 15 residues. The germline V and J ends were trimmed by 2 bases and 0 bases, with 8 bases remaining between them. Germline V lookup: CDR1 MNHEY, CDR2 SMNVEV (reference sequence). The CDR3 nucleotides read TGTGCCAGCAGTTTAGCGGGTTATAGCAATCAGCCCCAGCATTTT. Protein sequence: CASSLAGYSNQPQHF.

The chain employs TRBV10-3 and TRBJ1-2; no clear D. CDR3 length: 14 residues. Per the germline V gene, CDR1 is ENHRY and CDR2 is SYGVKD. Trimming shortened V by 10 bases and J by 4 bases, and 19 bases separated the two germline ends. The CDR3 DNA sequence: TGTGCCACCTACCGTGAGGGCGGAGGCTATGGCTACACCTTC. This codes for CATYREGGGYGYTF.

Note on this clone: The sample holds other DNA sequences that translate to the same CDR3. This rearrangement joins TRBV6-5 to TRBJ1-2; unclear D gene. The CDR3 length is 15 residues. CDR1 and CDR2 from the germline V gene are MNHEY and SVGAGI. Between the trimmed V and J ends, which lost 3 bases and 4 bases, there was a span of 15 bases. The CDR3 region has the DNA TGTGCCAGCAGTTATGGCCTCAGTAAATCCTATGGCTACACCTTC. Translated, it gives CASSYGLSKSYGYTF.

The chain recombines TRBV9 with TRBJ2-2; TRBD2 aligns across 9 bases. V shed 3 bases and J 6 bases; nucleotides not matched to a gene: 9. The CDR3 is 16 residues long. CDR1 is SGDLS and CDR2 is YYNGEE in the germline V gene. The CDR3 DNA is TGTGCCAGCAGCGCGGGCGGGAGGGCCATCGCCGGGGAGCTGTTTTTT. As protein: CASSAGGRAIAGELFF.

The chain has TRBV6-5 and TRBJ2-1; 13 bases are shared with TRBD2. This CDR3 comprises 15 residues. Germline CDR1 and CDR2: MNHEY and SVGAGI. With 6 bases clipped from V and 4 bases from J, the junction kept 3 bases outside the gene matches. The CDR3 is CASRRTSGGYNEQFF. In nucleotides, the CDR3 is TGTGCCAGCAGACGGACTAGCGGGGGTTACAATGAGCAGTTCTTC.

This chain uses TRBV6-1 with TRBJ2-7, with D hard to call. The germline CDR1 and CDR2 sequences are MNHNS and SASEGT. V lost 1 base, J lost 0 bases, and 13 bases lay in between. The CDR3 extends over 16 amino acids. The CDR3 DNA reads TGTGCCAGCAGTGAAGTGTTCCGGCGTAGCTCCTACGAGCAGTACTTC. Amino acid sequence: CASSEVFRRSSYEQYF.

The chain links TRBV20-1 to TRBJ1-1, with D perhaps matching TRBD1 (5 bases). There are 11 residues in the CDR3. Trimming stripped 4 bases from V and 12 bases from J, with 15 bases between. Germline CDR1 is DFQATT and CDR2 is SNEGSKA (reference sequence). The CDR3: CSATTGRRTFF. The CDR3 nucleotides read TGCAGTGCTACCACGGGGCGCCGGACTTTCTTT.

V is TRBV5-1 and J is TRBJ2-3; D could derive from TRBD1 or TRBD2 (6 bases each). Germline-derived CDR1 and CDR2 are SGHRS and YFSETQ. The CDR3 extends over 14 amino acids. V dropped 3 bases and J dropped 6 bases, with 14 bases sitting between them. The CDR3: CASSWPGASDTQYF. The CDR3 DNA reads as TGCGCCAGCAGCTGGCCGGGGGCTAGTGATACGCAGTATTTT.

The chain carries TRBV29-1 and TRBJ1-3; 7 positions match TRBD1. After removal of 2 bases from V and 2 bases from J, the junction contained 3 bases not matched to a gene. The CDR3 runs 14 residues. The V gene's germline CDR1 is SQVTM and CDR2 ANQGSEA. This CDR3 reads CSVETGVAGNTIYF. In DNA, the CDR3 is TGCAGCGTTGAAACAGGGGTAGCTGGAAACACCATATATTTT.

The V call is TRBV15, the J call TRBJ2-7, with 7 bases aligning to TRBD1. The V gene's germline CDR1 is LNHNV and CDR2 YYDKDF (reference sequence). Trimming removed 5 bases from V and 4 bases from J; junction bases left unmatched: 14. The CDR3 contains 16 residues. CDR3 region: CATSLSTPGQLYEQYF. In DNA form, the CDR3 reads TGTGCCACCAGCCTAAGCACCCCGGGACAGTTGTACGAGCAGTACTTC.

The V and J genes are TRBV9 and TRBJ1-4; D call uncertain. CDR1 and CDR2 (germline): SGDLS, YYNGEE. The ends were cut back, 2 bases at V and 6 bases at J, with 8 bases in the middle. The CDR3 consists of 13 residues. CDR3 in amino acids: CASSVQADEKLFF. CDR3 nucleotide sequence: TGTGCCAGCAGCGTTCAGGCTGATGAAAAACTGTTTTTT.

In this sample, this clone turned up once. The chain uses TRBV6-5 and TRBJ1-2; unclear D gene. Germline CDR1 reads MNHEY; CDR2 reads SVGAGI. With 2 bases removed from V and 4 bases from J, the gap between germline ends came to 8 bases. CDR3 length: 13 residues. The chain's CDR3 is CASSYGRGYGYTF. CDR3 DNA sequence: TGTGCCAGCAGTTACGGACGTGGCTATGGCTACACCTTC.

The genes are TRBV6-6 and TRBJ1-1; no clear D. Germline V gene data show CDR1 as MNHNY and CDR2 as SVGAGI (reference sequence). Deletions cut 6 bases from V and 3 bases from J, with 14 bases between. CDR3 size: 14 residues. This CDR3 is CASRLSESDTEAFF. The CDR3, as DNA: TGTGCCAGCAGGTTATCGGAATCTGACACTGAAGCTTTCTTT.

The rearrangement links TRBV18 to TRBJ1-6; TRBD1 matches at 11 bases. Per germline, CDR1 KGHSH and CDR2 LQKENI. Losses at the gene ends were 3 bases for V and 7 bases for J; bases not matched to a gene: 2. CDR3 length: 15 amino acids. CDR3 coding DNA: TGTGCCAGCTCACCCCGGACAGGGGGCAATTCACCCCTCCACTTT. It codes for CASSPRTGGNSPLHF.

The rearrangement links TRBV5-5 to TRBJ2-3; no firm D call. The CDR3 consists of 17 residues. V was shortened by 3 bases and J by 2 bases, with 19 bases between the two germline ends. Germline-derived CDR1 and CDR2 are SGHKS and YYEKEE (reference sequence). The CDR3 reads CASSSSSLGFFTDTQYF. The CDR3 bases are TGTGCCAGCAGCTCCTCGAGTCTAGGGTTCTTCACAGATACGCAGTATTTT.

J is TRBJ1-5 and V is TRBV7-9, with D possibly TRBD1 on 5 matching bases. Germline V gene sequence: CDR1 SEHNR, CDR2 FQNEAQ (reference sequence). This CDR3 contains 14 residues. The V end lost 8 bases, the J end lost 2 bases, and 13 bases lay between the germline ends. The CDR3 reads CASSGGSGNQPQHF. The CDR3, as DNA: TGTGCCAGCTCTGGGGGGTCGGGCAATCAGCCCCAGCATTTT.

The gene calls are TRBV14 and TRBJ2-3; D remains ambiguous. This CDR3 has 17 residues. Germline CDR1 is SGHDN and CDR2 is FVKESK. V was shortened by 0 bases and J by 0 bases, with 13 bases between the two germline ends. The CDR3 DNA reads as TGTGCCAGCAGCCAAGATGCGGCCGCAACGAGCACAGATACGCAGTATTTT. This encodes CASSQDAAATSTDTQYF. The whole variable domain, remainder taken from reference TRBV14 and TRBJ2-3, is EAGVTQFPSHSVIEKGQTVTLRCDPISGHDNLYWYRRVMGKEIKFLLHFVKESKQDESGMPNNRFLAERTGGTYSTLKVQPAELEDSGVYFCASSQDAAATSTDTQYFGPGTRLTVL.

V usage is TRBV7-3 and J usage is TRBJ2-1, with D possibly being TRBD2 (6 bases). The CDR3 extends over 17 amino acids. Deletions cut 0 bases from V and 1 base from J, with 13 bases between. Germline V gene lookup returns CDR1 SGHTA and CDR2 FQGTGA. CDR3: CASSLTNGGESYNEQFF. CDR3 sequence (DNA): TGTGCCAGCAGCTTAACGAACGGGGGAGAATCCTACAATGAGCAGTTCTTC.